The 30 T cell receptor beta chains below all came from one sample that was sequenced in a study of T cell repertoires in cytomegalovirus infection. Each CDR3 protein is one row after TCRdb ran MiXCR on the reads. The data hold under 300,000 distinct CDR3 sequences, with approximately 13% observed a single time. Source material: PBMCs. The receptors here all came from a human donor in good health (CMV status not recorded). Some clones in this sample may be carry-over from other donors' samples.

This clonotype was observed many times. The rearrangement links TRBV7-8 to TRBJ2-7; D uncertain. The germline V gene encodes CDR1 SGHVS and CDR2 FQNEAQ. Trimming took off 2 bases at V and 3 bases at J, with 14 bases between the two ends. The CDR3 totals 15 residues. CDR3 in amino acids: CASSLRVEVSYEQYF. The CDR3 coding sequence is TGTGCCAGCAGCTTAAGGGTAGAGGTTAGCTACGAGCAGTACTTC.

This clonotype was seen more than once but under ten times. The CDR3 loop is CATKGQENTGELFF. The CDR3 DNA reads TGTGCCACTAAGGGACAGGAAAACACCGGGGAGCTGTTTTTT. The rearrangement uses TRBV6-1 and TRBJ2-2, with 8 bases lining up with TRBD1. Trimming at V came to 10 bases and at J to 2 bases, leaving 6 bases not matched to a gene. The CDR3 covers 14 residues. Germline-derived CDR1 and CDR2 are MNHNS and SASEGT.

V gene TRBV5-1 combines with J gene TRBJ2-5; 8 bases match TRBD2. This CDR3 region has 15 residues. Germline V gene lookup returns CDR1 SGHRS and CDR2 YFSETQ. V trimming: 1 base; J trimming: 4 bases; junction bases outside the gene matches: 6. The CDR3 region has the DNA TGCGCCAGCAGCTTGCCAGCGGGGGAGGGAGAGACCCAGTACTTC. It codes for CASSLPAGEGETQYF.

This clonotype turned up a few times. The V call is TRBV25-1, the J call TRBJ2-1, with D tentatively TRBD1 (5 bases). The CDR3 loop spans 12 amino acids. V lost 8 bases, J lost 3 bases, and 8 bases lay in between. CDR1 and CDR2 from the germline V gene are MGHDK and SYGVNS. CDR3 sequence (DNA): TGTGCCAGCCATGACAGCTACAATGAGCAGTTCTTC. Translated, it gives CASHDSYNEQFF.

This clonotype was seen repeatedly, ten times or more. The genes are TRBV11-3 and TRBJ1-6, with 10 bases aligning to TRBD1. The CDR3 runs to 17 residues. With V trimmed by 4 bases and J by 10 bases, 13 bases remained unmatched. Looked up from germline, CDR1 is SGHNT and CDR2 is YENEEA. CDR3 in amino acids: CASSSSPSGTGESPLHF. The CDR3 region has the DNA TGTGCCAGCAGCTCTAGCCCCTCCGGGACAGGGGAATCACCCCTCCACTTT.

This clonotype was counted at least ten times. The V and J genes are TRBV7-2 and TRBJ2-3; 9 nucleotides agree with TRBD2. CDR3 length: 17 residues. V shed 5 bases and J 2 bases; nucleotides not matched to a gene: 11. Germline V gene sequence: CDR1 SGHTA, CDR2 FQGNSA. CDR3 sequence: CASSAFRAGGYTDTQYF. As DNA, the CDR3 is TGTGCCAGCAGCGCCTTCCGGGCGGGGGGGTACACAGATACGCAGTATTTT.

This clonotype was seen only a few times. The chain uses TRBV20-1 and TRBJ2-1; TRBD2 matches at 9 bases. The CDR3 length is 16 residues. V trimming: 6 bases; J trimming: 10 bases; junction bases outside the gene matches: 19. The germline CDR1 and CDR2 sequences are DFQATT and SNEGSKA (reference sequence). DNA of the CDR3: TGCAGTGCCGGTGGGAGTAGTAGCGGGAGTCATGTCGAGCAGTTCTTC. Its translation: CSAGGSSSGSHVEQFF.

This clonotype was picked up many times. CDR3 loop: CASNPGGGWNEQYF. The CDR3 region has the DNA TGTGCCAGCAATCCAGGCGGCGGTTGGAACGAGCAGTACTTC. This sequence joins TRBV6-5 and TRBJ2-7, with D uncertain. CDR3 size: 14 residues. Germline CDR1 and CDR2: MNHEY and SVGAGI. V lost 7 bases to trimming and J lost 5 bases, with 18 bases between them.

This rearrangement joins TRBV6-2 or TRBV6-3 to TRBJ2-2, with a possible D match to TRBD1 (5 bases). This CDR3 region has 14 residues. The germline CDR1 and CDR2 sequences are MNHEY and SVGEGT. Trimming took 0 bases from V and 7 from J, leaving 9 bases between them. The CDR3 sequence is CASSYSVGHGELFF. The CDR3 DNA follows: TGTGCCAGCAGTTACTCTGTGGGGCACGGGGAGCTGTTTTTT.

This clonotype was counted a few times. The V gene is TRBV29-1, the J gene TRBJ1-2, with 9 bases identical to TRBD1. Germline V lookup: CDR1 SQVTM, CDR2 ANQGSEA. The CDR3 covers 14 residues. J lost 5 bases, V lost 1 base, and 5 bases had no gene match. CDR3 in amino acids: CSVEVWDREYGYTF. For the CDR3, the DNA is TGCAGCGTTGAAGTGTGGGACAGGGAGTATGGCTACACCTTC.

This clonotype was detected ten times or more. The chain combines TRBV18 with TRBJ1-5; 7 bases line up with TRBD1. V was pared by 2 bases and J by 4 bases, with 5 bases of the junction left unmatched. CDR1 is KGHSH, CDR2 LQKENI, per germline. There are 15 residues in the CDR3. CDR3 in DNA: TGTGCCAGCTCACCATCGGGACAGCCGAATCAGCCCCAGCATTTT. Amino acid sequence: CASSPSGQPNQPQHF.

This clonotype is medium-sized within its sample. The chain recombines TRBV12-3 or TRBV12-4 with TRBJ2-1; D is uncertain. V lost 6 bases and J lost 7, with 13 bases in between. The CDR3 covers 13 residues. CDR3 residues: CASRNVGRNEQFF. CDR3 bases: TGTGCCAGCAGGAATGTTGGACGGAATGAGCAGTTCTTC.

The table lists this clonotype with many counts. The J gene is TRBJ2-1, the V gene TRBV7-2; maybe TRBD2 (5 bases). This CDR3 contains 15 residues. V was trimmed by 0 bases and J by 8 bases, leaving 14 bases between them. Germline CDR1 SGHTA, CDR2 FQGNSA. The CDR3 loop reads CASSLAGSYPHEQFF. The DNA of the CDR3 is TGTGCCAGCAGCTTAGCGGGGAGCTATCCTCATGAGCAGTTCTTC. Together with reference TRBV7-2 and TRBJ2-1, the CDR3 gives the full variable domain: GAGVSQSPSNKVTEKGKDVELRCDPISGHTALYWYRQSLGQGLEFLIYFQGNSAPDKSGLPSDRFSAERTGGSVSTLTIQRTQQEDSAVYLCASSLAGSYPHEQFFGPGTRLTVL.

The genes are TRBV9 and TRBJ2-2; a possible D gene is TRBD2 (6 bases). V was shortened by 3 bases and J by 1 base, with 10 bases between the two germline ends. Germline CDR1 and CDR2: SGDLS and YYNGEE. The CDR3 runs 15 residues. The CDR3 loop is CASSEGLQNTGELFF. CDR3 nucleotide sequence: TGTGCCAGCAGCGAGGGACTCCAGAACACCGGGGAGCTGTTTTTT.

J is TRBJ1-4 and V is TRBV20-1; D may be TRBD1 (5 bases). The germline V and J ends were trimmed by 1 base and 5 bases, with 14 bases remaining between them. The germline CDR1 and CDR2 sequences are DFQATT and SNEGSKA (reference sequence). The CDR3 is 15 amino acids. CDR3 nucleotides: TGCAGTGCTAGAGGGTGGGGCACGCAGAATGAAAAACTGTTTTTT. It specifies CSARGWGTQNEKLFF.

This clonotype came up many times. V and J are TRBV7-2 and TRBJ2-7, with 12 bases that match TRBD2. This CDR3 comprises 15 residues. Germline CDR1 is SGHTA and CDR2 is FQGNSA. With 5 bases clipped from V and 5 bases from J, the junction kept 7 bases outside the gene matches. The CDR3 coding sequence is TGTGCCAGCAGCCCCCGGACTAGCGGGAACCACGAGCAGTACTTC. This codes for CASSPRTSGNHEQYF.

This chain uses TRBV7-6 with TRBJ1-6, with no clear D. CDR1 and CDR2 from the germline V gene are SGHVS and FNYEAQ. Trimming shortened V by 2 bases and J by 6 bases, and 5 bases separated the two germline ends. The CDR3 totals 13 residues. CDR3 region: CASSLNSNSPLHF. DNA of the CDR3: TGTGCCAGCAGCTTAAACAGTAATTCACCCCTCCACTTT.

This clonotype was detected ten times or more. The rearrangement joins TRBV7-6 to TRBJ2-5; D is unresolved. V lost 5 bases, J lost 0 bases, and 7 bases lay in between. The CDR3 has 13 residues. Germline assignment: CDR1 SGHVS and CDR2 FNYEAQ. The CDR3 reads CASSKPNQETQYF. The DNA of the CDR3 is TGTGCCAGCAGCAAACCGAACCAAGAGACCCAGTACTTC.

This clonotype was detected many times. The chain combines TRBV7-8 with TRBJ1-4; D remains unclear. V lost 4 bases and J 7 bases, leaving 10 bases between the germline ends. CDR3 length equals 13 residues. Germline assignment: CDR1 SGHVS and CDR2 FQNEAQ. The CDR3 loop reads CASSSRAIEKLFF. CDR3 coding DNA: TGTGCCAGCAGCTCCCGGGCGATTGAAAAACTGTTTTTT. Drawing the rest from reference TRBV7-8 and TRBJ1-4, the complete variable domain is GAGVSQSPRYKVAKRGQDVALRCDPISGHVSLFWYQQALGQGPEFLTYFQNEAQLDKSGLPSDRFFAERPEGSVSTLKIQRTQQEDSAVYLCASSSRAIEKLFFGSGTQLSVL.

This clonotype came up many times. The gene calls are TRBV12-3 or TRBV12-4 and TRBJ2-7; D uncertain. Trimming took off 9 bases at V and 2 bases at J, with 20 bases between the two ends. The CDR3 has 15 residues. The CDR3 bases are TGTGCCAGTCTAATTAGGGCAGGATTCACCTACGAGCAGTACTTC. Residues: CASLIRAGFTYEQYF.

This clonotype was picked up many times. The DNA for the CDR3 is TGTGCCAGCAGCTTAGCAGACAGGGGCCCCGGAAACACCATATATTTT. Translating it yields CASSLADRGPGNTIYF. This chain joins TRBV7-6 and TRBJ1-3, with 8 bases identical to TRBD1. Germline V gives CDR1 SGHVS, CDR2 FNYEAQ. CDR3 length: 16 amino acids. V was pared by 0 bases and J by 4 bases, with 5 bases of the junction left unmatched.

The table lists this clonotype with many counts. The chain uses TRBV19 and TRBJ1-2; 9 bases are a match to TRBD1. Germline V lookup: CDR1 LNHDA, CDR2 SQIVND (reference sequence). Germline trimming cut 9 bases from V and 2 bases from J; bases unmatched to any gene: 13. CDR3 length equals 16 residues. In nucleotides, the CDR3 is TGTGCCAGCCGGGTACGGGGACAGGGAGGGAACTATGGCTACACCTTC. This sequence encodes CASRVRGQGGNYGYTF.

This clonotype was detected only a few times. The CDR3 region is CASSQDYRGAYGYTF. CDR3 bases: TGTGCCAGCAGCCAAGACTACAGGGGGGCCTATGGCTACACCTTC. The chain combines TRBV14 with TRBJ1-2; 8 nucleotides agree with TRBD1. The CDR3 is 15 residues long. Germline V gene sequence: CDR1 SGHDN, CDR2 FVKESK. The V segment lost 0 bases and the J segment 4 bases; nucleotides outside the gene matches: 4.

This clonotype was counted ten times or more. The chain combines TRBV6-5 with TRBJ1-6; TRBD1 aligns across 9 bases. The trim removed 6 bases at V and 7 bases at J, leaving 7 bases unmatched. CDR3 length equals 15 residues. The germline V gene has CDR1 MNHEY and CDR2 SVGAGI. CDR3 coding DNA: TGTGCCAGCAGGAACAGGGGGCGGGAAAATTCACCCCTCCACTTT. Translating it yields CASRNRGRENSPLHF.

This clonotype was observed many times. This chain links TRBV7-2 with TRBJ2-3; D gene ambiguous. Germline assignment: CDR1 SGHTA and CDR2 FQGNSA. The CDR3 length is 14 residues. V lost 3 bases and J lost 0, with 7 bases in between. DNA for the CDR3: TGTGCCAGCAGCTTGACGGCTAGCACAGATACGCAGTATTTT. Translated, it gives CASSLTASTDTQYF.

This clonotype was counted only a few times. The chain joins TRBV5-6 to TRBJ2-2; D is ambiguous. From germline, CDR1 is SGHDT and CDR2 YYEEEE. The germline V and J ends were trimmed by 4 bases and 5 bases, with 9 bases remaining between them. The length of the CDR3 is 13 residues. CDR3 in amino acids: CASSRQRTGELFF. The DNA for the CDR3 is TGTGCCAGCAGCCGCCAGAGAACCGGGGAGCTGTTTTTT.

This clonotype was recorded a few times. V usage is TRBV11-1 and J usage is TRBJ2-7, with TRBD2 matching 11 bases. V shed 4 bases, J shed 4 bases, and the junction held 6 bases outside the gene matches. The CDR3 sequence is 15 residues long. Germline V lookup: CDR1 SGHAT, CDR2 FQDESV (reference sequence). CDR3 nucleotides: TGTGCCAGCAGCTCCCTGGGACTAGCGGATTACGAGCAGTACTTC. This gives the protein CASSSLGLADYEQYF.

There are a few counts of this clonotype. The rearrangement joins TRBV6-2 or TRBV6-3 to TRBJ2-5; D perhaps matches TRBD2 (5 bases). Germline assignment: CDR1 MNHEY and CDR2 SVGEGT. The V end lost 7 bases, the J end lost 2 bases, and 14 bases lay between the germline ends. The CDR3 is 14 residues long. CDR3 bases: TGTGCCAGCATCTCGAAGCGGCTTCAAGAGACCCAGTACTTC. It codes for CASISKRLQETQYF.

This clonotype was seen repeatedly, ten times or more. The chain recombines TRBV7-2 with TRBJ1-5, with TRBD1 identical over 7 bases. The CDR3 runs 14 residues. CDR1 and CDR2 from the germline V gene are SGHTA and FQGNSA. The J segment lost 6 bases and the V segment lost 2 bases, leaving 4 bases of the junction unmatched. The CDR3 DNA sequence: TGTGCCAGCAGCTTAAGACAGGGTACTCAGCCCCAGCATTTT. Translated, it gives CASSLRQGTQPQHF.

This clonotype occurred many times. The genes are TRBV28 and TRBJ1-5; TRBD1 matches at 10 bases. CDR3 length: 15 residues. Losses at the gene ends were 6 bases for V and 8 bases for J; bases not matched to a gene: 10. Germline V gives CDR1 MDHEN, CDR2 SYDVKM. CDR3 loop: CASRSGTGAVEPQHF. CDR3 nucleotide sequence: TGTGCCAGCAGGTCCGGGACAGGGGCGGTTGAGCCCCAGCATTTT.